Listed here are 14 T cell receptor beta chains from one sample, sequenced in a study of tissue T cells after allogeneic stem cell transplantation (dated by TCRdb to 2021 to 2024). Libraries were made using the immunoSEQ multiplex PCR assay. Imported from immuneACCESS, the table was reduced by TCRdb to in-frame sequences with V and J called. These copies leave out some clones; in studies compared against another copy, an unresolved V gene accounts for under half, and the cause of the remainder is not known. A total of around 2,000 clones appear in this sample, roughly three fifths of them only once. 3% to 3.5% of the sample belongs to the ten largest clones. The sequenced material came from gut tissue. These receptors were taken from a female BALB/c mouse in good health. Mice in this strain carry MHC haplotype H2-d.

Comment on this clone: Gene names and germline refer to mouse. The CDR3 end lies 1 residue beyond the end of the read and is filled in from the germline J gene. The chain links TRBV31 to TRBJ1-1, with D possibly matching TRBD1 (6 bases). The V gene's germline CDR1 is GKSSPN and CDR2 SITVG. With 3 bases removed from V and 0 bases from J, the gap between germline ends came to 8 bases. The CDR3 extends over 13 amino acids. CDR3 bases read: TGTGCCTGGAGGGACAGAACAAACACAGAAGTCTTC. Translation: CAWRDRTNTEVF. The entire CDR3 reads CAWRDRTNTEVFF.

In its sample, this clone was seen a few times. Gene names are mouse gene names. The read gets to within 1 residue of the CDR3 end, and the germline J gene fills in the rest. This chain joins TRBV19 and TRBJ1-4; tentative D call: TRBD1 (5 bases). Germline V gene sequence: CDR1 FNHDT, CDR2 SITEND (reference sequence). Trimming stripped 3 bases from V and 6 bases from J, with 6 bases between. This CDR3 has 12 residues. Incomplete CDR3 DNA: TGTGCCAGCAGTAGGGGGTACGAAAGATTATTT. Amino acid sequence: CASSRGYERLF. The complete CDR3 sequence is CASSRGYERLFF.

This clone appeared a few times. Germline and genes here are mouse. The read terminates 1 residue before the CDR3 end, so the remaining end is supplied by the germline J gene. The V and J genes are TRBV13-3 and TRBJ2-7; D might be TRBD2 (6 bases). CDR3 length: 11 residues. Looked up from germline, CDR1 is NNHDY and CDR2 is SYVADS. The germline V and J ends were trimmed by 5 bases and 4 bases, with 7 bases remaining between them. CDR3 residues: CASRDWYEQYF. Incomplete CDR3 DNA: TGTGCCAGCAGAGACTGGTATGAACAGTAC.

A few counts support this clone. Gene labels here are mouse ones. CDR3 region: CASSLRDISGNTLYF. The sequenced part of the CDR3 DNA is TGTGCAAGCAGCTTAAGGGACATTTCTGGAAATACGCTCTAT. This rearrangement joins TRBV16 to TRBJ1-3, with TRBD1 as a possible D gene (6 bases). The CDR3 end is not reached by the read, which stops 1 residue before it; the germline J gene fills it in. The V end lost 2 bases, the J end lost 0 bases, and 8 bases lay between the germline ends. Germline assignment: CDR1 SGHSA and CDR2 FRNQAP. The CDR3 length is 15 residues.

This clone appeared a few times. Mouse gene names apply. Read sequence stops 1 residue before the CDR3 end, and the germline J gene provides the missing end. V is TRBV20 and J is TRBJ1-4; D ambiguous. Trimming took 0 bases from V and 4 from J, leaving 6 bases between them. From germline, CDR1 is GFQATS and CDR2 STVNSAI. The CDR3 spans 13 residues. This CDR3 reads CGAREGFNERLFF. The CDR3 bases that were read are TGTGGTGCTAGGGAGGGGTTCAACGAAAGATTATTT.

A note on this clone: Mouse gene names apply. The read stops 1 residue short of the end of the CDR3; the missing end is completed from the germline J gene. The chain links TRBV13-2 to TRBJ1-1; the D gene is possibly TRBD1 (6 bases). V lost 1 base, J lost 4 bases, and 11 bases lay in between. The CDR3 length is 14 residues. The germline V gene encodes CDR1 NNHNN and CDR2 SYGAGS (reference sequence). This CDR3 is CASGDQGRGTEVFF. Partial CDR3 DNA: TGTGCCAGCGGTGATCAGGGGAGAGGCACAGAAGTCTTC.

The sample holds a few counts of this clone. The gene names given are mouse names. With the read ending 1 residue before the CDR3 end, the germline J gene is used to fill in that end. This chain uses TRBV19 with TRBJ1-3; maybe TRBD1 (5 bases). The CDR3 is 14 residues long. Per germline, CDR1 FNHDT and CDR2 SITEND (reference sequence). The V end was cut by 2 bases, the J end by 0 bases, with 6 bases between. CDR3 in amino acids: CASSIQGSGNTLYF. CDR3 DNA, as far as it was read: TGTGCCAGCAGTATCCAGGGTTCTGGAAATACGCTCTAT.

Note on this clone: Germline and genes: mouse. The read ends 1 residue shy of where the CDR3 ends; the end is completed using the germline J gene. The V gene is TRBV30, the J gene TRBJ2-1, with TRBD1 matching 8 bases. CDR1 is SQVVS, CDR2 ANEGSEA, per germline. CDR3 size: 13 residues. V gave up 3 bases and J gave up 7 bases; unmatched junction bases: 5. CDR3 amino acids: CSSRVRGRAEQFF. Incomplete CDR3 DNA: TGTAGTTCTAGGGTCAGGGGGCGGGCTGAGCAGTTC.

This clone was seen a single time. Gene names denote mouse genes. From the germline J gene comes the end of the CDR3, since the read stops 1 residue before it. This chain connects TRBV31 to TRBJ2-4, with D hard to call. V lost 8 bases and J 0 bases, leaving 6 bases between the germline ends. Germline assignment: CDR1 GKSSPN and CDR2 SITVG. This CDR3 contains 11 residues. The sequenced CDR3 bases are TGTGCCCAGACCAGTCAAAACACCTTGTAC. Translating gives CAQTSQNTLY. The entire CDR3 protein reads CAQTSQNTLYF.

Comments on this clone: Germline and genes: mouse. CDR3 bases read: TGTGCTAGCAGTTTAGGGGGGGCTTCTGGAAATACGCTCTAT. It encodes CASSLGGASGNTLY. The full CDR3 is CASSLGGASGNTLYF. The chain uses TRBV29 and TRBJ1-3, with D maybe TRBD1 (6 bases). The read gets to within 1 residue of the CDR3 end, and the germline J gene fills in the rest. The CDR3 runs to 15 residues. V lost 2 bases, J lost 0 bases, and 8 bases lay in between. The V gene's germline CDR1 is MSHET and CDR2 SYDVDS.

Of note for this clone: The gene names given are mouse names. CDR3 DNA, as far as it was read: TGTGCCAGCAGTGCTCCGGGACTGGGGGTGGGGGCAGAAACGCTGTAT. Encoded protein: CASSAPGLGVGAETLY. The entire CDR3 is CASSAPGLGVGAETLYF. The rearrangement joins TRBV13-3 to TRBJ2-3; 11 bases agree with TRBD2. Sequencing ends 1 residue short of the CDR3 end; the germline J gene provides the rest. The ends lost 3 bases at V and 3 bases at J; junction bases unmatched: 9. CDR3 length: 17 residues. Germline CDR1 reads NNHDY; CDR2 reads SYVADS.

This clone was counted between two and nine times. The gene names given are mouse names. The CDR3: CASSPGGAETLYF. CDR3 DNA (partial): TGTGCCAGCAGTCCAGGGGGTGCAGAAACGCTGTAT. The chain recombines TRBV13-3 with TRBJ2-3; TRBD1 might be the D (6 bases). Coverage ceases 1 residue before the CDR3 finishes, and the germline J gene fills in the end. V was cut by 4 bases and J by 1 base, with 7 bases left in between. The CDR3 loop spans 13 amino acids. Germline V gene data show CDR1 as NNHDY and CDR2 as SYVADS.

Details on this clone: Mouse gene names apply. With the read ending 1 residue before the CDR3 end, the germline J gene is used to fill in that end. The chain combines TRBV29 with TRBJ1-2; 10 bases match TRBD1. The germline CDR1 and CDR2 sequences are MSHET and SYDVDS. This CDR3 has 17 amino acids. V lost 0 bases and J lost 0; bases outside the gene matches: 4. CDR3 bases read: TGTGCTAGCAGTTTATCCCCGACAGGGGGCGCAAACTCCGACTACACC. Its translation is CASSLSPTGGANSDYT. The whole CDR3 is CASSLSPTGGANSDYTF. Variable domain in full (rest from reference TRBV29 and TRBJ1-2): DMKVTQMPRYLIKRMGENVLLECGQDMSHETMYWYRQDPGLGLQLIYISYDVDSNSEGDIPKGYRVSRKKREHFSLILDSAKTNQTSVYFCASSLSPTGGANSDYTFGSGTRLLVI.

This clone was counted a few times. The listed genes are named as in mouse. Sequencing ends 1 residue short of the CDR3 end; the germline J gene provides the rest. The chain combines TRBV13-1 with TRBJ1-3, with D possibly matching TRBD1 (6 bases). V was shortened by 3 bases and J by 0 bases, with 10 bases between the two germline ends. The germline CDR1 and CDR2 sequences are NSHNY and SYGAGN. CDR3 length equals 15 residues. CDR3 protein: CASSGTENSGNTLYF. Incomplete CDR3 DNA: TGTGCCAGCAGTGGGACAGAAAATTCTGGAAATACGCTCTAT.